A single sample gave rise to the 9 T cell receptor beta chains below, sequenced in a study of blood T cells in healthy people across ages (dated by TCRdb to the mid-2010s). Library construction relied on 5' RACE. TCRdb names Illumina HiSeq 2500 as the instrument used. A second PCR of about 7 to 12 cycles was run with a J-beta primer mix and a sample-barcoded 5' primer. The raw public data were reprocessed by TCRdb itself: fastp quality trimming at Q25, MiXCR clonotype calling, in-frame beta chains only. Rows matching on CDR3 protein sequence are summarized as one entry with the most common DNA and genes. In all, the sample holds about 630,000 distinct CDR3 sequences, and approximately 21% of those were seen once. The ten top clones hold around 3.4% of the sample. The sequenced sample consisted of blood. These receptors were obtained from a man in his 70s in good health.

Regarding this clonotype: The junction does not match germline at one end; this may be a read error. This chain uses TRBV19 with TRBJ2-3, with 9 bases identical to TRBD2. CDR3 length: 16 amino acids. Germline lookup yields CDR1 LNHDA and CDR2 SQIVND (reference sequence). CDR3 amino acids: CASGIPSVAGVDTQYF. The CDR3 DNA sequence: TGTGCCAGTGGTATACCCAGTGTAGCGGGAGTAGATACGCAGTATTTT. The full variable domain, in which reference TRBV19 and TRBJ2-3 provide the parts outside the CDR3, is DGGITQSPKYLFRKEGQNVTLSCEQNLNHDAMYWYRQDPGQGLRLIYYSQIVNDFQKGDIAEGYSVSREKKESFPLTVTSAQKNPTAFYLCASGIPSVAGVDTQYFGPGTRLTVL.

The rearrangement links TRBV3-1 to TRBJ2-7; D uncertain. V dropped 1 base and J dropped 2 bases, with 6 bases sitting between them. The CDR3 has 13 amino acids. The germline V gene encodes CDR1 LGHDT and CDR2 YNNKEL (reference sequence). CDR3 nucleotides: TGTGCCAGCAGCCAAGGAGAAGCCTACGAGCAGTACTTC. Translation: CASSQGEAYEQYF.

The table lists this clonotype with a few counts. This chain connects TRBV5-4 to TRBJ2-3; 7 nucleotides agree with TRBD2. V was pared by 2 bases and J by 6 bases, with 6 bases of the junction left unmatched. The CDR3 covers 14 residues. Germline-derived CDR1 and CDR2 are SGHNT and YYREEE (reference sequence). The CDR3 region has the DNA TGTGCCAGCAGCTTCCCGGGGCGGGAGGATACGCAGTATTTT. Protein: CASSFPGREDTQYF.

This clonotype was detected a few times. V usage is TRBV7-8 and J usage is TRBJ1-4, with TRBD1 identical over 7 bases. The length of the CDR3 is 15 residues. V dropped 4 bases and J dropped 8; count of bases not matched to a gene: 10. Germline CDR1 is SGHVS and CDR2 is FQNEAQ. As DNA, the CDR3 is TGTGCCAGCAGCTACCCGGGACAGCTAGGAGAAAAACTGTTTTTT. It is translated as CASSYPGQLGEKLFF.

This clonotype has only a few counts. V and J are TRBV7-3 and TRBJ2-5; D call uncertain. Near its end, the DNA agrees better with TRBJ2-7, so the J call may be wrong. Germline V lookup: CDR1 SGHTA, CDR2 FQGTGA. This CDR3 is built from 13 residues. The CDR3 DNA is TGTGCCAGCAGCTCCTCATTAAAGTACGAGCAGTACTTC. It codes for CASSSSLKYEQYF.

The V call is TRBV12-3 or TRBV12-4, the J call TRBJ1-2; D is unresolved. The CDR3 runs to 15 residues. Trimming shortened V by 0 bases and J by 2 bases, and 10 bases separated the two germline ends. The CDR3 spells CASSLARGQNYGYTF. In DNA, the CDR3 is TGTGCCAGCAGTTTAGCGCGGGGTCAAAACTATGGCTACACCTTC.

This clonotype was counted once. This rearrangement joins TRBV5-1 to TRBJ2-7; 10 bases are shared with TRBD2. The CDR3 totals 15 residues. V was pared by 4 bases and J by 1 base, with 5 bases of the junction left unmatched. Germline lookup yields CDR1 SGHRS and CDR2 YFSETQ. The CDR3 loop reads CASSPGTSVSYEQYF. The CDR3 nucleotides are TGCGCCAGCAGCCCCGGGACTAGCGTTTCCTACGAGCAGTACTTC.

This clonotype was counted between two and nine times. V is TRBV15 and J is TRBJ1-5; D is perhaps TRBD1 (5 bases). Germline V lookup: CDR1 LNHNV, CDR2 YYDKDF (reference sequence). The ends were cut back, 3 bases at V and 9 bases at J, with 9 bases in the middle. The CDR3 spans 12 residues. CDR3 sequence reads: CATSRGGGPQHF. The CDR3 DNA reads TGTGCCACCAGCAGGGGTGGGGGGCCCCAGCATTTT.

In nucleotides, the CDR3 is TGTGCCAGCCCCTCCCCCCGGGACTCAGAAGAGACCCAGTACTTC. Amino acids: CASPSPRDSEETQYF. The chain carries TRBV9 and TRBJ2-5; TRBD2 might be the D (6 bases). V was pared by 7 bases and J by 3 bases, with 19 bases between. The CDR3 contains 15 residues. The germline V gene has CDR1 SGDLS and CDR2 YYNGEE.